Listed below are T cell receptor beta chains from one sample, sequenced in a study of blood T cell repertoires in COVID-19. Assay: immunoSEQ multiplex PCR; the TCRdb copy retains only in-frame clones and omits some. The sample carries roughly 500,000 clones, roughly 88% recorded once. Sequencing input: peripheral blood. These receptor sequences come from a human donor in a cohort sampled during active COVID-19. Both conserved end residues are part of each CDR3. Fields, in order: D gene, V gene, J gene, clone size, CDR3 DNA, CDR3 protein. The D gene is left open where the match is weak. Some rows have no size entry. The others give once, few or many, or a class for an expanded clone.

D gene: TRBD1; V gene: TRBV5-5; J gene: TRBJ1-2; clone size: -; CDR3 DNA: TGTGCCAGCAGCTTGGGAGGGGGCGCGTGGGAAGGCTACACCTTC; CDR3 protein: CASSLGGGAWEGYTF
D gene: TRBD1; V gene: TRBV6-5; J gene: TRBJ2-7; clone size: -; CDR3 DNA: TGTGCCACTAAGGAAGGGGGCGCCTCCTACGAGCAGTACTTC; CDR3 protein: CATKEGGASYEQYF
D gene: -; V gene: TRBV7-9; J gene: TRBJ2-1; clone size: -; CDR3 DNA: TGTGCCAGCAGCACCCTCCGGGGTGAGCAGTTCTTC; CDR3 protein: CASSTLRGEQFF
D gene: -; V gene: TRBV6-4; J gene: TRBJ1-5; clone size: once; CDR3 DNA: TGTGCCAGCAGCCAGGGTAGCAATCAGCCCCAGCATTTT; CDR3 protein: CASSQGSNQPQHF
D gene: -; V gene: TRBV7-2; J gene: TRBJ2-2; clone size: once; CDR3 DNA: TGTGCCAGCAGCTCATCAGGGCGGACCGGGGAGCTGTTTTTT; CDR3 protein: CASSSSGRTGELFF
D gene: -; V gene: TRBV20-1; J gene: TRBJ2-5; clone size: -; CDR3 DNA: TGCAGTCAGAAGCAGGGCGAGACCCAGTACTTC; CDR3 protein: CSQKQGETQYF
D gene: -; V gene: TRBV6-2/TRBV6-3; J gene: TRBJ2-7; clone size: -; CDR3 DNA: TGTGCCAGCAGTCACAGTAGCGAGCAGTACTTC; CDR3 protein: CASSHSSEQYF
D gene: TRBD2; V gene: TRBV18; J gene: TRBJ2-1; clone size: -; CDR3 DNA: TGTGCCAGCTCACCACTTACGGGGGGCAATGAGCAGTTCTTC; CDR3 protein: CASSPLTGGNEQFF
D gene: -; V gene: TRBV10-3; J gene: TRBJ2-7; clone size: few; CDR3 DNA: TGTGCCATCAGTGATACGAGTACCGAGCAGTACTTC; CDR3 protein: CAISDTSTEQYF
D gene: TRBD1; V gene: TRBV27; J gene: TRBJ2-7; clone size: -; CDR3 DNA: TGTGCCAGCAGTTTCGGGACAGGGGGCTTGGTCTCCTACGAGCAGTACTTC; CDR3 protein: CASSFGTGGLVSYEQYF
D gene: TRBD2; V gene: TRBV7-3; J gene: TRBJ2-1; clone size: -; CDR3 DNA: TGTGCCAGCAGCCCCGGGACTAGCGACTACAATGAGCAGTTCTTC; CDR3 protein: CASSPGTSDYNEQFF
D gene: TRBD1; V gene: TRBV15; J gene: TRBJ2-5; clone size: -; CDR3 DNA: TGTGCCACCAGCGATACAGGGGGCGCTTGGGAGACCCAGTACTTC; CDR3 protein: CATSDTGGAWETQYF